The source of this T cell receptor beta chain is a study of T cells after posttransplantation cyclophosphamide. Produced via immunoSEQ multiplex PCR; TCRdb's table is partial and in-frame only. There are around 34,000 clones in the sample, none observed a single time. This related bone marrow graft donor gave peripheral blood on the day of marrow donation. Whole-study results and caveats: Blood and skin or GI T cell repertoires showed limited TRB overlap.

The CDR3 length is 13 residues. V lost 10 bases and J lost 8, with 20 bases in between. The V gene's germline CDR1 is MNHEY and CDR2 SMNVEV (reference sequence). In its sample, this clone was seen many times. The antigen is undetermined. The chain joins TRBV27 to TRBJ1-2, with D possibly being TRBD1 (5 bases). Specimen: PBMCs. The TCR originated in a woman aged 50 to 65 in good health and a related stem cell transplant donor. The CDR3: CATSPQGSWGYTF. The CDR3 DNA is TGTGCCACCAGCCCTCAGGGTTCGTGGGGCTACACCTTC.